The clone carrying this TCR beta chain came up a few times. The antigen remains unidentified. These data originate in a study of vaccination and CD4 T cells after COVID-19. The CDR3 is made up of 12 amino acids. Germline V gene data show CDR1 as DFQATT and CDR2 as SNEGSKA (reference sequence). Unmatched junction bases numbered 2, after V lost 4 bases and J lost 5 bases. Specified treatment: roughly ten-day PBMC culture with coronavirus spike peptide pools or control peptides (ViraFEST assay). Cultured CD4+ T cell DNA was sequenced using the Oncomine TCR Beta short-read assay. TCRdb re-analysed the PCR reads in MiXCR, keeping a single row per CDR3 protein. The profile shows 10,000 to 11,000 distinct CDR3 sequences, 55% to 75% of them singletons.

The TCR was taken from a human donor who had recovered from COVID-19. This chain links TRBV20-1 with TRBJ1-5; 7 bases match TRBD1. Sequenced sample: CD4+ T cells from blood, cultured in vitro. CDR3 DNA sequence: TGCAGTGCTAACAGGGGTGATCAGCCCCAGCATTTT. Its translation: CSANRGDQPQHF.